This note documents a single T cell receptor beta chain sequence. Its cognate antigen is unknown. This sample stems from a study of memory CD4+ T cells and cytomegalovirus serostatus. Study background: Donors were healthy Belgian adults, about ten CMV seropositive and 20 to 25 seronegative.

The sort gate was single viable CD3+CD4+CD8-CD45RO+ cells for memory CD4+ T cells. Study-wide points: CD4+ memory repertoires contained about 40% of the 164 reported CMV TCRbeta sequences. Median bootstrapped AUC for CMV status was just under 0.97 originally, about 0.9 US-trained.

The authors' processing: After removing out-of-frame reads, millions of distinct TCRbeta sequences remained. Profiled with immunoSEQ multiplex PCR; TCRdb holds only in-frame clones, not every one. V and J calls plus clone size are reproduced from that table; the DNA served to infer D and trimming. The sample lists 30,000 to 40,000 clones; approximately 76% were seen once. The TCR sequence derives from an adult in good health and CMV-seronegative. Some clones in this sample may be carry-over from other donors' samples. The sample was memory CD4+ T cells from blood.

CDR3 DNA sequence: TGCAGTGCTACCCCAAACTATGGCTACACCTTC. Protein sequence: CSATPNYGYTF. The V and J genes are TRBV20-1 and TRBJ1-2; D gene unclear. Germline V gene lookup returns CDR1 DFQATT and CDR2 SNEGSKA (reference sequence). This CDR3 spans 11 amino acids. V dropped 4 bases and J dropped 2 bases, with 5 bases sitting between them.